This TCR beta chain came from a study of CD8+ T cells in alopecia areata. V dropped 3 bases and J dropped 1 base, with 9 bases sitting between them. CDR1 and CDR2 from the germline V gene are MNHEY and SMNVEV (reference sequence). The CDR3 has 14 residues. cDNA serving as the sequencing template came from extracted, reverse transcribed RNA. Profiled with immunoSEQ multiplex PCR; TCRdb holds only in-frame clones, not every one. The table records approximately 66,000 clones, approximately 64% of them present only once. Overall study findings and caveats: Scalp sample data also include resident alphabeta T cells from normal skin.

Comment on this clone: Its antigen is not identified.

The receptor comes from a human donor with alopecia areata. The material sequenced was CD8+ T cells sorted from blood, taken at week 0. This rearrangement joins TRBV27 to TRBJ1-1; D is uncertain. This chain's CDR3 is CASSLGSPNTEAFF. The CDR3 bases are TGTGCCAGCAGTTTGGGCAGTCCGAACACTGAAGCTTTCTTT.